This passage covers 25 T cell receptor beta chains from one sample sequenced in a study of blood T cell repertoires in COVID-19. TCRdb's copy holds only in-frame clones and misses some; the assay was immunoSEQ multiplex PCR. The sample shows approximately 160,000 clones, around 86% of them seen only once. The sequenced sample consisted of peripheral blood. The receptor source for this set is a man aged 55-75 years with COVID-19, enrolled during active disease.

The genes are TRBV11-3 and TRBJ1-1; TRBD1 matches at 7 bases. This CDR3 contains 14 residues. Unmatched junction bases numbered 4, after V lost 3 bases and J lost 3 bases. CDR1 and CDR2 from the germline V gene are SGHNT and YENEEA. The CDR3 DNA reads TGTGCCAGCAGCTTCGGAGGGGGCCACACTGAAGCTTTCTTT. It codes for CASSFGGGHTEAFF.

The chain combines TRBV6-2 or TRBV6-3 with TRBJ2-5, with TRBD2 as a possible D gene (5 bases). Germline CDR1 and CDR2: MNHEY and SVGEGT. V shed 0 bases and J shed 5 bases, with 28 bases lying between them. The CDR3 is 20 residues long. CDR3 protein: CASSYSSLLAGPRGSETQYF. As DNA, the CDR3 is TGTGCCAGCAGTTACTCGAGTTTACTCGCGGGCCCCCGAGGTTCGGAGACCCAGTACTTC.

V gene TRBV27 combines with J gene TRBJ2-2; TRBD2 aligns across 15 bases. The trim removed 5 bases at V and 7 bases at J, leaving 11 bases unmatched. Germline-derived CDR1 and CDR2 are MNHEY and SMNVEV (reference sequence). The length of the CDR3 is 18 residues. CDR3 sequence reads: CASSLRPGLAGGRGELFF. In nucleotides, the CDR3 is TGTGCCAGCAGTCTGAGACCGGGACTAGCGGGGGGCCGCGGGGAGCTGTTTTTT.

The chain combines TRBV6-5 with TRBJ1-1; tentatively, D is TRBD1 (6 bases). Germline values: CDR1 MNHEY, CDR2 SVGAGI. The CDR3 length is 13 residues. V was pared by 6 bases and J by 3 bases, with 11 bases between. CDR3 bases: TGTGCCAGCAGAGGACAGATGTACACTGAAGCTTTCTTT. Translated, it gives CASRGQMYTEAFF.

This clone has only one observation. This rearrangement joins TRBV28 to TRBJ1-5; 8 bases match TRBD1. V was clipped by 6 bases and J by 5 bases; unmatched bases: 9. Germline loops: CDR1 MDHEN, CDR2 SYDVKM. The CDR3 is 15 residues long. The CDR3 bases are TGTGCCAGCAGCAAGGACAGGGAGAAATATCAGCCCCAGCATTTT. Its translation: CASSKDREKYQPQHF.

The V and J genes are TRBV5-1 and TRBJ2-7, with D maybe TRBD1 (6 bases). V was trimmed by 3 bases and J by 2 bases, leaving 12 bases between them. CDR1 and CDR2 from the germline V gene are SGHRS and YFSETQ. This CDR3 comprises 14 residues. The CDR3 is CASSYGQSTYEQYF. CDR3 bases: TGCGCCAGCAGCTACGGACAGTCCACCTACGAGCAGTACTTC.

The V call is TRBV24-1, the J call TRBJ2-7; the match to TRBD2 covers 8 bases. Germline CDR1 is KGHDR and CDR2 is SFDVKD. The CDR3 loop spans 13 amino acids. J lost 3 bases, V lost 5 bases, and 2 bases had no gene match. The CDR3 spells CATSGSGSYEQYF. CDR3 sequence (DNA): TGTGCCACCAGTGGGAGCGGGAGCTACGAGCAGTACTTC.

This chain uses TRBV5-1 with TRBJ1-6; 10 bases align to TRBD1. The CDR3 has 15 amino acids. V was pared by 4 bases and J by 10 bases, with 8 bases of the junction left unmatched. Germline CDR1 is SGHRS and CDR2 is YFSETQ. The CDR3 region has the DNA TGCGCCAGCAGCCTAACCGGGACAGGGGACTCACCCCTCCACTTT. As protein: CASSLTGTGDSPLHF.

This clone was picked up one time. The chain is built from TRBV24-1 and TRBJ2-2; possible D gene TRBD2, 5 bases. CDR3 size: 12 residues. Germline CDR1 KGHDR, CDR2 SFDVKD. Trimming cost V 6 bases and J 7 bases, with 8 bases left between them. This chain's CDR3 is CATSPGIGELFF. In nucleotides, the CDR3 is TGTGCCACCAGTCCGGGGATCGGGGAGCTGTTTTTT.

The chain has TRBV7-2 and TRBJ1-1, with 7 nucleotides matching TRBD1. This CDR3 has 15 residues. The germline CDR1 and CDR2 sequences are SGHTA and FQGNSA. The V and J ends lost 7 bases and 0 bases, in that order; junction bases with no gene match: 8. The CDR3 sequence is CASMPQGTMNTEAFF. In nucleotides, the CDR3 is TGTGCCAGCATGCCACAGGGGACCATGAACACTGAAGCTTTCTTT.

This CDR3 is CASSVGSGGNEQFF. In nucleotides, the CDR3 is TGTGCCAGCAGCGTAGGATCGGGGGGGAATGAGCAGTTCTTC. This rearrangement joins TRBV9 to TRBJ2-1; TRBD2 agrees at 8 bases. The junction had 3 bases not matched to a gene; V was cut back by 0 bases and J by 7 bases. The CDR3 consists of 14 residues. CDR1 is SGDLS and CDR2 is YYNGEE in the germline V gene.

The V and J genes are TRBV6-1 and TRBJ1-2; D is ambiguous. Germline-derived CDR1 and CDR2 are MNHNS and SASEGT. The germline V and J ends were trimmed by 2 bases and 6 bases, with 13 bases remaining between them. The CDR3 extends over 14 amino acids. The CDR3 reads CASSERAGGNGYTF. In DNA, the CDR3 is TGTGCCAGCAGTGAAAGGGCAGGCGGGAATGGCTACACCTTC.

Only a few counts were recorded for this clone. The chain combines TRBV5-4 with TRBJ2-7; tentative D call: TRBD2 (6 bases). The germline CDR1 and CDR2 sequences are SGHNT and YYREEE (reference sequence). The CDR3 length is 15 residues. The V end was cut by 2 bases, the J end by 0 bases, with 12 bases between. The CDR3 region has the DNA TGTGCCAGCAGCTTTGCGGGGCCAACCTCCTACGAGCAGTACTTC. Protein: CASSFAGPTSYEQYF.

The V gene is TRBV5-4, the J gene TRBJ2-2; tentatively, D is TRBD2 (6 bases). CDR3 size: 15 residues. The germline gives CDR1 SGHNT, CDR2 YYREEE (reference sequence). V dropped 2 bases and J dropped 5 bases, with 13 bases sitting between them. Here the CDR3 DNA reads TGTGCCAGCAGCTTCCCCGGGGGTGCGACCGGGGAGCTGTTTTTT. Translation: CASSFPGGATGELFF.

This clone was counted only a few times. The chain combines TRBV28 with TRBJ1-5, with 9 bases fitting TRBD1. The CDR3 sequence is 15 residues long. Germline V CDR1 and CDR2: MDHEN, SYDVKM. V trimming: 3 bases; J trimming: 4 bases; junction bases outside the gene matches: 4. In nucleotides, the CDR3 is TGTGCCAGCAGTTTGATTGGACAGGGGAATCAGCCCCAGCATTTT. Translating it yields CASSLIGQGNQPQHF. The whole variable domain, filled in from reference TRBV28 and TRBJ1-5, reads DVKVTQSSRYLVKRTGEKVFLECVQDMDHENMFWYRQDPGLGLRLIYFSYDVKMKEKGDIPEGYSVSREKKERFSLILESASTNQTSMYLCASSLIGQGNQPQHFGDGTRLSIL.

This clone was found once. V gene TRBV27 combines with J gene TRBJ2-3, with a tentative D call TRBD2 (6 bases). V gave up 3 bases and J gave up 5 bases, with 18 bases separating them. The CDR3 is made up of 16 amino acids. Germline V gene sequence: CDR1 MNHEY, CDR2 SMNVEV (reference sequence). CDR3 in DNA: TGTGCCAGCAGTTTGCATCGGGACTCCCCTCAAGATACGCAGTATTTT. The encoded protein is CASSLHRDSPQDTQYF.

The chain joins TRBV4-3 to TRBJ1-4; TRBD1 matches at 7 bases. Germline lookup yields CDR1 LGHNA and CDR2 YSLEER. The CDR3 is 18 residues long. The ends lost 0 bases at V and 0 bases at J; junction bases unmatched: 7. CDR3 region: CASSQDGTAAATNEKLFF. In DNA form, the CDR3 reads TGCGCCAGCAGCCAAGATGGGACAGCGGCCGCAACTAATGAAAAACTGTTTTTT.

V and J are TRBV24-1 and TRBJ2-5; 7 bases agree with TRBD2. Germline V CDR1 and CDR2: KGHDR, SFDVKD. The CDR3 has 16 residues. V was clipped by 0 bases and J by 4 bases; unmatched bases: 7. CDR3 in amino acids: CATSDLLAGDRETQYF. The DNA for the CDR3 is TGTGCCACCAGTGATTTGCTGGCGGGAGATCGAGAGACCCAGTACTTC.

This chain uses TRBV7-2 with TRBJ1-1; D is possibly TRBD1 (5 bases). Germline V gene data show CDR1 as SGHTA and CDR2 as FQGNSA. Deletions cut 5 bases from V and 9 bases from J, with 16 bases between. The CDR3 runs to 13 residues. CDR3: CASSESYRFKAFF. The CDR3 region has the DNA TGTGCCAGCAGCGAATCATACAGGTTCAAAGCTTTCTTT.

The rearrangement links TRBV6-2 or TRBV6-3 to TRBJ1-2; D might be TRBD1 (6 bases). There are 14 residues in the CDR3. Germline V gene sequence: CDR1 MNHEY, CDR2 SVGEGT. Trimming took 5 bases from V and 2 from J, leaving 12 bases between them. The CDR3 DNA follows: TGTGCCAGCAGTCTACAAGGACAGAACTATGGCTACACCTTC. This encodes CASSLQGQNYGYTF.

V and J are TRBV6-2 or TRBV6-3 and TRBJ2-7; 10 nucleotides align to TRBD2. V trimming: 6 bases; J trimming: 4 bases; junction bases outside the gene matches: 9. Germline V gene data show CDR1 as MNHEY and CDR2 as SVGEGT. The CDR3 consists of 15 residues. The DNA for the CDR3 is TGTGCCAGCAGCTCCCCGGGACTAGCGAGTTACGAGCAGTACTTC. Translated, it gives CASSSPGLASYEQYF.

The CDR3 loop is CASSRTTNTEAFF. DNA for the CDR3: TGTGCCAGCAGTCGGACAACGAACACTGAAGCTTTCTTT. This rearrangement joins TRBV12-3 or TRBV12-4 to TRBJ1-1, with D possibly matching TRBD1 (5 bases). Trimming left V 5 bases short and J 1 base short, with 8 bases between. CDR3 length: 13 residues.

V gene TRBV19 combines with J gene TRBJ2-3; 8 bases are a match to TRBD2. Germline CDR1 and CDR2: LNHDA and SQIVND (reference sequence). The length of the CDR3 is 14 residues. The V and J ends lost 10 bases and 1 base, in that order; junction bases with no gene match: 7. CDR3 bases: TGTGCCACCCATCAGCGGGGGCGCACAGATACGCAGTATTTT. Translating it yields CATHQRGRTDTQYF.

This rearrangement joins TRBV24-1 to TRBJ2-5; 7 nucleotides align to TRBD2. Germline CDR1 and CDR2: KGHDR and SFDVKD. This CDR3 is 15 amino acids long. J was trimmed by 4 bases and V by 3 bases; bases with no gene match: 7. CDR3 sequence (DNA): TGTGCCACCAGTGATAGCGGGGCGTCGGCAGAGACCCAGTACTTC. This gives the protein CATSDSGASAETQYF.

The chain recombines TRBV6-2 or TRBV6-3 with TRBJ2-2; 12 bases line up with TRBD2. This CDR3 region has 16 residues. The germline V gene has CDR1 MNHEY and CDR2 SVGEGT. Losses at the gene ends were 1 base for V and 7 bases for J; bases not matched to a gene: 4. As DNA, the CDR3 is TGTGCCAGCAGTTACTATCGGACTAGCGGGGTCGGGGAGCTGTTTTTT. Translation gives CASSYYRTSGVGELFF.